This T cell receptor (beta chain) is drawn from a study of cytomegalovirus exposure and HLA in healthy donors. About the research overall: When 350 to 500 donors were genotyped, roughly 78% of them were found to fall in the Caucasian-associated ancestry cluster. General study points: Analyzed later, association rates of TCRs varied across HLA loci, with DRB1 most and HLA-C fewest. Association with HLA alleles at 0.05 false discovery rate was found for 15,000 to 20,000 TCR beta sequences in a later analysis.

For this clone: Its antigen remains unknown.

The PCR ran on 60 Vbeta and 13 Jbeta primers. Generated by immunoSEQ multiplex PCR, the TCRdb table keeps only in-frame clones and is missing some. The top ten hold around 5% of the sample, which has around 120,000 clones, about 83% seen once. The source material was PBMCs. This clonotype originated in a female donor in good health and CMV-seropositive.

The CDR3 loop reads CASSVSRLAGPTDTQYF. The CDR3 DNA reads as TGTGCCAGCAGCGTATCGCGACTAGCGGGCCCCACAGATACGCAGTATTTT. The chain couples TRBV9 to TRBJ2-3; TRBD2 agrees at 10 bases. The length of the CDR3 is 17 residues. Germline V gene lookup returns CDR1 SGDLS and CDR2 YYNGEE. Germline trimming cut 1 base from V and 2 bases from J; bases unmatched to any gene: 7.